A selection of T cell receptor beta chains follows, all from one sample in a study of T cells in localized non-small cell lung cancer. Here immunoSEQ multiplex PCR was the method, and the copy in TCRdb shows in-frame clones only, minus some. The table includes around 3,100 clones, around 24% detected once. The sample was lung tumor tissue, taken before any cancer treatment. The receptors come from a man aged 40-75 years with stage II squamous cell lung carcinoma. CDR3s include the opening cysteine and the closing phenylalanine or tryptophan.

v_call cdr3_aa
TRBV6-8 CASSYSGGGAKEQFF
TRBV11-3 CASSSRLAVYNEQFF
TRBV6-8 CASSATGPTQYF
TRBV18 CASSPLSGNTIYF
TRBV9 CASSVLPGHLQTGRGYEQYF
TRBV9 CASSPPEGSNQPQHF
TRBV28 CASSLLGTDNEQFF
TRBV5-1 CASSFRRGTDTQYF
TRBV18 CASSPGTSDEQYF
TRBV11-3 CASRLSASGANVLTF
TRBV23-1 CASSHGTGYEQYF
TRBV7-4 CASSPGGVYEQYF
TRBV28 CASSSGLNTDTQYF
TRBV1 CASSQDPRNYYEQYF
TRBV10-2 CASSGHPSGRTTDTQYF
TRBV19 CASSILAGGTYEQYF
TRBV11-3 CASSLGPTTNEKLFF
TRBV6-8 CASSAEAGDYGYTF
TRBV28 CASTPGGLGEQYF
TRBV11-3 CASSFQQGPGETQYF
TRBV30 CAWCPFLAASYNEQFF
TRBV9 CASSERLLGYGYTF
TRBV28 CASETGTGALNQPQHF
TRBV14 CASRAGGTSYEQYF
TRBV19 CASSPRTSGGDEQYF
TRBV6-8 CASSSPGTADTQYF
TRBV6-8 CASGTSNQPQHF
TRBV2 CASSFIGQSSGNTIYF
TRBV11-3 CASSLLRTSGETQYF
TRBV18 CASSRDRAGKLFF
TRBV6-8 CASSYLSAFNEQFF
TRBV9 CASSPTSGIDNEQFF
TRBV11-3 CASSLGNSGAETQYF
TRBV6-8 CARGPSGRVRRAYNEQFF
TRBV5-1 CASSLLGTGASTDTQYF
TRBV6-8 CAISDSGQVNQPQHF
TRBV6-8 CASSEPRRANTEAFF
TRBV19 CASSVQGWETQYF
TRBV19 CASSIRAEAFF
TRBV5-1 CASSYNIDSYGYTF
TRBV30 CAWSNPGQGARGYTF
TRBV6-8 CASKRGDDTDTQYF
TRBV15 CATSPWGTGGYGNEQYF
TRBV19 CASSMALGEETQYF
TRBV19 CASSRSPSDYEQYF
TRBV19 CASSTGGTGSPLHF
TRBV15 CATSRDQGAGANVLTF
TRBV19 CASRTDPHTGELFF
TRBV10-2 CASSEIGKNIQYF
TRBV11-3 CASKLAGAIQETQYF
TRBV9 CASSVDSYDTQYF
TRBV15 CATSRGDRVTGELFF
TRBV10-1 CASSAGLNYGYTF